This T cell receptor beta chain originates from a study of blood T cell repertoires in COVID-19. The length of the CDR3 is 14 residues. Trimming at V came to 3 bases and at J to 5 bases, leaving 6 bases not matched to a gene. CDR1 is MDHEN and CDR2 is SYDVKM in the germline V gene. Original processing notes: The authors estimated nucleated cell counts from reference gene primer amplification. Libraries were prepared by immunoSEQ multiplex PCR; TCRdb keeps only in-frame clonotypes and omits some of them. The V and J calls and the clone size are those of that table, but D and trimming were determined from the DNA. In the table there are more than 150,000 clones, approximately 79% of which are singletons.

Specimen: peripheral blood. This chain connects TRBV28 to TRBJ1-1, with TRBD1 matching 7 bases. The receptor was derived from a man aged 25 to 45 with active or convalescent COVID-19. The CDR3 sequence is CASSFPTGATEAFF. In DNA form, the CDR3 reads TGTGCCAGCAGTTTTCCCACAGGGGCAACTGAAGCTTTCTTT.